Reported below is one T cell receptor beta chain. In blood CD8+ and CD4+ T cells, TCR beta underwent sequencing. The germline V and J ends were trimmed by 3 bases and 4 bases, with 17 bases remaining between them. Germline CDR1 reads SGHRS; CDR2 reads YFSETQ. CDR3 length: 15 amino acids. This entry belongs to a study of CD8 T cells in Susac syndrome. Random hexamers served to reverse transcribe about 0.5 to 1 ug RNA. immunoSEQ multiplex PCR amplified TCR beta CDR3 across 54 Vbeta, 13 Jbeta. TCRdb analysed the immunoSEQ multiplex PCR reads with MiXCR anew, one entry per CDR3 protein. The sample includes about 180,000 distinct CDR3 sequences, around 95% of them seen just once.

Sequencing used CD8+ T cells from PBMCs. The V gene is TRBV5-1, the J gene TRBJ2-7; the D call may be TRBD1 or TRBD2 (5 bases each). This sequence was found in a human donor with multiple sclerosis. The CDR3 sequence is CASSSSIGGLYEQYF. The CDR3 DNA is TGCGCCAGCAGCTCGTCGATTGGGGGTTTGTACGAGCAGTACTTC.